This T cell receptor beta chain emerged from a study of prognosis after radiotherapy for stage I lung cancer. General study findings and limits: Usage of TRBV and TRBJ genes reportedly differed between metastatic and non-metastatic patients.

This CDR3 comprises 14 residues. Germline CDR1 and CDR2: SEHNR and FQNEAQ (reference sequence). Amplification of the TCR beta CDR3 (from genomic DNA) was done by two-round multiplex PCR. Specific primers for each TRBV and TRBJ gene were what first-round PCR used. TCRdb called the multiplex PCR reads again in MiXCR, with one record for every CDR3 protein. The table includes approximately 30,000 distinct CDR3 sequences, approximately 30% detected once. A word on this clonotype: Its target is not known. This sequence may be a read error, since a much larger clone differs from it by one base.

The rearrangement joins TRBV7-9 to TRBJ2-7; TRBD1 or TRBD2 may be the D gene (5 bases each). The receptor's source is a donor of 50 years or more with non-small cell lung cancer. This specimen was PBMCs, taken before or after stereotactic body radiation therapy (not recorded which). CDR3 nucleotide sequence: TGTGCCAGCAGCCGACTCATTGGGGGTGACGAGCATTACTTC. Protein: CASSRLIGGDEHYF.